Listed below are T cell receptor beta chains from one sample, sequenced in a study of cytomegalovirus exposure and HLA in healthy donors. TCRdb's copy holds only in-frame clones and misses some; the assay was immunoSEQ multiplex PCR. The table lists more than 75,000 clones, 75% to 90% of them singletons. Sequenced sample: PBMCs. The source of these receptors is a man between 18 and 35 years old in good health and CMV-seronegative. Each CDR3 is given with its conserved first and last residue. The order of the fields is J gene, V gene, CDR3 protein.

J gene: TRBJ2-3
V gene: TRBV5-1
CDR3 protein: CASSLPGSTDTQYF

J gene: TRBJ1-3
V gene: TRBV4-2
CDR3 protein: CASSQPGFSGNTIYF

J gene: TRBJ2-7
V gene: TRBV7-2
CDR3 protein: CASSLATGLPPNEQYF

J gene: TRBJ2-7
V gene: TRBV7-9
CDR3 protein: CASSNSDRSNYEQYF

J gene: TRBJ2-7
V gene: TRBV4-3
CDR3 protein: CASSQELQRGTYEQYF

J gene: TRBJ1-3
V gene: TRBV28
CDR3 protein: CASSQGQGAQGNTIYF

J gene: NA
V gene: TRBV28
CDR3 protein: CASSLRFEQYF

J gene: TRBJ2-7
V gene: TRBV28
CDR3 protein: CASSLGRAYEQYF

J gene: TRBJ2-1
V gene: TRBV27
CDR3 protein: CASSPRTGGLSNEQFF

J gene: TRBJ1-2
V gene: TRBV13
CDR3 protein: CASSLGRGRAPYGYTF

J gene: TRBJ2-1
V gene: TRBV6-5
CDR3 protein: CASRNRGLGEQFF